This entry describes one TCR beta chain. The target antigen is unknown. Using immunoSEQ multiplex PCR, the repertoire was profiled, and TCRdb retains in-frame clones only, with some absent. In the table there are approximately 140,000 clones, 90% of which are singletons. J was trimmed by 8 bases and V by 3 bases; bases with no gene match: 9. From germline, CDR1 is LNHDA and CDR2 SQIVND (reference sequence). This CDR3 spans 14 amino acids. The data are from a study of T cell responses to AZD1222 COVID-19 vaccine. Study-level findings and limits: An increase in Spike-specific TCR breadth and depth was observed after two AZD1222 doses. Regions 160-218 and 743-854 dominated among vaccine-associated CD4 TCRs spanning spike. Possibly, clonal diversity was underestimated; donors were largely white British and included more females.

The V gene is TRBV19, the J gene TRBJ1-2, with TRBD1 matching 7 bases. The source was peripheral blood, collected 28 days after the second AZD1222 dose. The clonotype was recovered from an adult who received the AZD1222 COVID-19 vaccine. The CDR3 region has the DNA TGTGCCAGTAGTATCACAGGGGAGAGTGGAGGCTACACCTTC. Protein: CASSITGESGGYTF.